This passage covers 12 T cell receptor beta chains from one sample sequenced in a study of follicular helper T cells after annual influenza vaccination. Described time point: 2014-2015 season, 7 days after vaccination. The protocol was immunoSEQ multiplex PCR, while the TCRdb copy is restricted to in-frame clones and leaves out a portion. The data hold roughly 8,000 clones, with 75% to 90% observed a single time. The material sequenced was CXCR5+ CD38- circulating T follicular helper cells from blood, taken 7 days after influenza vaccination. Subset defined: circulating Tfh, non-naive CD4+CXCR5+PD-1+ (ICOS+CD38+ or ICOS-CD38-). The receptors here all came from an adult who received the influenza vaccine.

This clone occurred once. V and J are TRBV28 and TRBJ1-3, with D maybe TRBD1 (5 bases). CDR1 and CDR2 from the germline V gene are MDHEN and SYDVKM. This CDR3 region has 15 residues. Between the trimmed V and J ends, which lost 5 bases and 0 bases, there was a span of 11 bases. The CDR3 DNA is TGTGCCAGCAGTCGTGTGGGGGGCTCTGGAAACACCATATATTTT. This encodes CASSRVGGSGNTIYF.

The chain employs TRBV7-9 and TRBJ2-5; a weak D match, TRBD1 (6 bases). The V end was cut by 4 bases, the J end by 0 bases, with 9 bases between. Per the germline V gene, CDR1 is SEHNR and CDR2 is FQNEAQ (reference sequence). CDR3 length equals 14 residues. The CDR3 loop is CASSSGQYQETQYF. For the CDR3, the DNA is TGTGCCAGCAGCTCGGGACAATACCAAGAGACCCAGTACTTC.

This clone was observed a handful of times. The chain has TRBV7-3 and TRBJ2-7; D unresolved. The CDR3 is made up of 15 amino acids. V gave up 11 bases and J gave up 3 bases, with 23 bases separating them. Germline V CDR1 and CDR2: SGHTA, FQGTGA. The CDR3 DNA sequence: TGTGCCTGTCGAAACCAGGTGGCGCGGAGCTACGAGCAGTACTTC. Residues: CACRNQVARSYEQYF.

V gene TRBV5-6 combines with J gene TRBJ1-2; 8 bases are a match to TRBD1. The V gene end was trimmed by 4 bases and the J gene end by 2 bases; junction bases not matched to a gene: 4. Germline values: CDR1 SGHDT, CDR2 YYEEEE. This CDR3 has 14 residues. The CDR3 reads CASSRGQANYGYTF. The CDR3 DNA reads TGTGCCAGCAGCCGGGGACAGGCGAACTATGGCTACACCTTC.

This chain's CDR3 is CAWRRVGNYGYTF. The CDR3 nucleotides read TGTGCCTGGAGGAGGGTGGGTAACTATGGCTACACCTTC. The gene calls are TRBV30 and TRBJ1-2; the D is unclear. Trimming cost V 3 bases and J 1 base, with 9 bases left between them. Germline values: CDR1 GTSNPN, CDR2 SVGIG (reference sequence). This CDR3 region has 13 residues.

The chain couples TRBV5-1 to TRBJ2-7; TRBD1 matches 8 bases. CDR3 size: 14 residues. CDR1 and CDR2 from the germline V gene are SGHRS and YFSETQ. V lost 1 base and J lost 3; bases outside the gene matches: 3. The CDR3 DNA is TGCGCCAGCAGCTTGAAACAGGGGGGCTACGAGCAGTACTTC. Protein sequence: CASSLKQGGYEQYF.

The V and J genes are TRBV5-4 and TRBJ2-5; 7 bases align to TRBD2. CDR1 is SGHNT and CDR2 is YYREEE in the germline V gene (reference sequence). Trimming cost V 4 bases and J 5 bases; bases outside gene matches: 11. The length of the CDR3 is 15 residues. The CDR3: CASSPSGAAEETQYF. CDR3 in DNA: TGTGCCAGCAGCCCAAGCGGGGCGGCAGAGGAGACCCAGTACTTC. Full variable domain (outside the CDR3, taken from reference TRBV5-4 and TRBJ2-5): ETGVTQSPTHLIKTRGQQVTLRCSSQSGHNTVSWYQQALGQGPQFIFQYYREEENGRGNFPPRFSGLQFPNYSSELNVNALELDDSALYLCASSPSGAAEETQYFGPGTRLLVL.

The chain uses TRBV19 and TRBJ2-2; D gene ambiguous. V was trimmed by 0 bases and J by 0 bases, leaving 11 bases between them. This CDR3 has 17 amino acids. The germline V gene has CDR1 LNHDA and CDR2 SQIVND (reference sequence). The CDR3, as DNA: TGTGCCAGTAGTATAGATCGCGGATTCTCGAACACCGGGGAGCTGTTTTTT. Its translation is CASSIDRGFSNTGELFF.

The genes are TRBV29-1 and TRBJ1-6; TRBD1 might be the D (5 bases). CDR3 length: 13 amino acids. The V end was cut by 6 bases, the J end by 5 bases, with 11 bases between. Germline-derived CDR1 and CDR2 are SQVTM and ANQGSEA. CDR3 coding DNA: TGCAGCGTAGGTGAGGGGAATAATTCACCCCTCCACTTT. This encodes CSVGEGNNSPLHF.

The V gene is TRBV6-1, the J gene TRBJ1-1, with no clear D. The CDR3 runs 13 residues. Germline V gene lookup returns CDR1 MNHNS and CDR2 SASEGT. Trimming stripped 7 bases from V and 1 base from J, with 10 bases between. As DNA, the CDR3 is TGTGCCAGCAACCTAAGGGAGAACACTGAAGCTTTCTTT. It specifies CASNLRENTEAFF.

The V and J genes are TRBV28 and TRBJ1-1; D perhaps matches TRBD1 (5 bases). The CDR3 runs 16 residues. Trimming shortened V by 6 bases and J by 3 bases, and 20 bases separated the two germline ends. Germline V lookup: CDR1 MDHEN, CDR2 SYDVKM. The CDR3 protein is CASSRQKGWGDTEAFF. For the CDR3, the DNA is TGTGCCAGCAGCCGACAAAAGGGGTGGGGGGACACTGAAGCTTTCTTT.

The CDR3 reads CASRPAHEKLFF. The CDR3 bases are TGTGCCAGCAGGCCGGCACATGAAAAACTGTTTTTT. V is TRBV28 and J is TRBJ1-4; D not resolved. There are 12 residues in the CDR3. Trimming left V 6 bases short and J 6 bases short, with 8 bases between. CDR1 and CDR2 from the germline V gene are MDHEN and SYDVKM.